These T cell receptor beta chains were read from a single sample in a study of CD8 T cells in ankylosing spondylitis. Via MiXCR, TCRdb re-called the 5' RACE reads, giving one row per CDR3 protein. The repertoire holds a few hundred thousand distinct CDR3 sequences, with approximately 11% as singletons. Sample: blood, either unsorted or a sorted T cell fraction (not recorded which). Receptors were obtained from a male donor with ankylosing spondylitis. CDR3s include the opening cysteine and the closing phenylalanine or tryptophan. D genes are given only for firm matches. The size of a clone is reported for some rows only, either as once, few or many, or as a class for expanded clones.

D: TRBD2
J: TRBJ2-3
length: 15
size: many
V: TRBV4-1
DNA: TGCGCCAGCAGTGGGCGGGAGGGCCCGACAGATACGCAGTATTTT
CDR3: CASSGREGPTDTQYF

D: .
J: TRBJ2-1
length: 13
size: .
V: TRBV30
DNA: TGTGCCTGGAGCCGCGGTACCTACAATGAGCAGTTCTTC
CDR3: CAWSRGTYNEQFF

D: .
J: TRBJ1-3
length: 15
size: few
V: TRBV5-1
DNA: TGCGCCAGCAGCTTTTCCGGGACAACCGGGGACACCATATATTTT
CDR3: CASSFSGTTGDTIYF

D: .
J: TRBJ2-3
length: 16
size: few
V: TRBV2
DNA: TGTGCCAGCCGGGGGAACCCCTTTGGGAGCACAGATACGCAGTATTTT
CDR3: CASRGNPFGSTDTQYF

D: TRBD2
J: TRBJ2-1
length: 14
size: few
V: TRBV7-7
DNA: TGTGCCAGCAGCTTATCTAGCGGGTACAATGAGCAGTTCTTC
CDR3: CASSLSSGYNEQFF

D: .
J: TRBJ1-1
length: 12
size: .
V: TRBV18
DNA: TGTGCCAGCTCACAACCGAACACTGAAGCTTTCTTT
CDR3: CASSQPNTEAFF

D: .
J: TRBJ1-5
length: 13
size: few
V: TRBV9
DNA: TGTGCCAGCAGCGTAGGTACAAATCAGCCCCAGCATTTT
CDR3: CASSVGTNQPQHF

D: .
J: TRBJ1-5
length: 16
size: many
V: TRBV4-1
DNA: TGCGCCAGCAGCCAAGAGATGGCAGCGAGGAGGCAGCCCCAGCATTTT
CDR3: CASSQEMAARRQPQHF

D: .
J: TRBJ2-1
length: 16
size: .
V: TRBV18
DNA: TGTGCCAGCTCTCCTAACGTTCTTAGCTCCTACAATGAGCAGTTCTTC
CDR3: CASSPNVLSSYNEQFF

D: TRBD2
J: TRBJ2-7
length: 15
size: .
V: TRBV3-1
DNA: TGTGCCAGCAGCCAACTTAGCGGGAGGGCCTACGAGCAGTACTTC
CDR3: CASSQLSGRAYEQYF

D: .
J: TRBJ2-1
length: 15
size: many
V: TRBV12-3/TRBV12-4
DNA: TGTGCCAGCAGTCTCAACCGGGACTCCTACAATGAGCAGTTCTTC
CDR3: CASSLNRDSYNEQFF

D: TRBD2
J: TRBJ2-5
length: 16
size: .
V: TRBV5-5
DNA: TGTGCCAGCACCCATGAGGCTAGCGGGAGGCGAGAGACCCAGTACTTC
CDR3: CASTHEASGRRETQYF

D: .
J: TRBJ2-7
length: 12
size: .
V: TRBV25-1
DNA: TGTGCCAGCAGTGTTGGTTCCTACGAGCAGTACTTC
CDR3: CASSVGSYEQYF

D: TRBD2
J: TRBJ2-1
length: 15
size: many
V: TRBV5-1
DNA: TGCGCCAGCAGCTTCGCTAGCGGCTCCTACAATGAGCAGTTCTTC
CDR3: CASSFASGSYNEQFF

D: .
J: TRBJ1-5
length: 13
size: .
V: TRBV3-1
DNA: TGTGCCAGCAGTGAATATCGCAATCAGCCCCAGCATTTT
CDR3: CASSEYRNQPQHF

D: TRBD1
J: TRBJ1-6
length: 13
size: .
V: TRBV19
DNA: TGTGCCAGTACCAGGGGGCGACGGTCACCCCTCCACTTT
CDR3: CASTRGRRSPLHF